This TCR beta chain was sequenced for a study of CD8+ T cells in alopecia areata. General study results and limits: Sharing of TCR sequences between patients (possibly for HLA-related reasons) was less clear than in mice.

Trimming pared 4 bases from V and 8 bases from J, leaving 14 bases between. The germline V gene has CDR1 MNHEY and CDR2 SMNVEV (reference sequence). There are 13 residues in the CDR3. The sequencing template was cDNA reverse transcribed from extracted RNA. Some clones are missing from TCRdb's copy, which holds only in-frame ones; the method was immunoSEQ multiplex PCR. The sample lists some 30,000 clones; approximately 65% were seen once. Remarks on this clone: Its antigen is unknown.

This chain connects TRBV27 to TRBJ1-1; D uncertain. Sample: NKG2D-high CD8+ T cells sorted from blood. This sequence originates from a human donor with alopecia areata. The CDR3 coding sequence is TGTGCCAGCAGTTATCAACCGGGAGCCGAAGCTTTCTTT. As protein: CASSYQPGAEAFF.